Following are 28 T cell receptor beta chains from one sample sequenced in a study of cytomegalovirus exposure and HLA in healthy donors. Vbeta (60) and Jbeta (13) primers were used in the PCR. TCRdb's table, derived via immunoSEQ multiplex PCR, lists solely in-frame clones and lacks some. The data contain 150,000 to 200,000 clones, roughly three quarters of them singletons. Material: PBMCs. All receptors derive from a woman between 45 and 65 years old in good health and CMV-seronegative.

The chain employs TRBV4-2 and TRBJ2-7; TRBD2 might be the D (5 bases). V was trimmed by 0 bases and J by 2 bases, leaving 8 bases between them. This CDR3 comprises 14 residues. Germline V CDR1 and CDR2: LGHNA, YNFKEQ. The CDR3 nucleotides read TGTGCCAGCAGCCAAGATGTCGGGGCCTACGAGCAGTACTTC. It specifies CASSQDVGAYEQYF.

The chain carries TRBV19 and TRBJ2-7; possible D gene TRBD1, 5 bases. The germline V and J ends were trimmed by 2 bases and 2 bases, with 13 bases remaining between them. The CDR3 spans 15 residues. The germline V gene has CDR1 LNHDA and CDR2 SQIVND (reference sequence). CDR3 coding DNA: TGTGCCAGTAGTATAAATGCAGGGCTTACCTACGAGCAGTACTTC. This gives the protein CASSINAGLTYEQYF.

The V and J genes are TRBV7-2 and TRBJ2-3, with TRBD1 as a possible D gene (6 bases). Germline V gives CDR1 SGHTA, CDR2 FQGNSA. Trimming pared 10 bases from V and 7 bases from J, leaving 18 bases between. The CDR3 length is 13 residues. The CDR3 region is CATDRPPSNTQYF. In nucleotides, the CDR3 is TGTGCCACCGACAGGCCTCCCTCGAATACGCAGTATTTT.

V gene TRBV28 combines with J gene TRBJ2-1; 11 nucleotides align to TRBD2. The length of the CDR3 is 15 residues. V lost 2 bases, J lost 6 bases, and 3 bases stayed unmatched. Germline V gives CDR1 MDHEN, CDR2 SYDVKM. The DNA of the CDR3 is TGTGCCAGCAGTTTAATCGGACTAGCGGGCAATGAGCAGTTCTTC. This sequence encodes CASSLIGLAGNEQFF.

The chain has TRBV7-9 and TRBJ2-7; 9 positions match TRBD2. CDR3 length: 14 residues. Germline V gene data show CDR1 as SEHNR and CDR2 as FQNEAQ (reference sequence). The ends lost 5 bases at V and 6 bases at J; junction bases unmatched: 8. The CDR3 DNA reads TGTGCCAGCAGCGAAGTAGCGGGAGCAGGCGAGCAGTACTTC. It yields the protein CASSEVAGAGEQYF.

The chain joins TRBV2 to TRBJ1-5, with no clear D. This CDR3 spans 16 amino acids. Germline V gene sequence: CDR1 SNHLY, CDR2 FYNNEI. Trimming took off 5 bases at V and 0 bases at J, with 14 bases between the two ends. As DNA, the CDR3 is TGTGCCAGCAGTAGAAGGGAGGTCGATAGCAATCAGCCCCAGCATTTT. This translates into CASSRREVDSNQPQHF.

The V gene is TRBV2, the J gene TRBJ1-2; D perhaps matches TRBD1 (6 bases). This CDR3 comprises 15 residues. Trimming left V 2 bases short and J 2 bases short, with 12 bases between. The germline V gene encodes CDR1 SNHLY and CDR2 FYNNEI. The CDR3 loop is CASSESPGTNYGYTF. The CDR3 coding sequence is TGTGCCAGCAGTGAAAGCCCAGGGACAAACTATGGCTACACCTTC.

This clone was counted only a few times. The chain recombines TRBV15 with TRBJ1-4; D might be TRBD1 (5 bases). Trimming removed 4 bases from V and 4 bases from J, with 13 bases in between. Looked up from germline, CDR1 is LNHNV and CDR2 is YYDKDF (reference sequence). This CDR3 has 15 residues. The CDR3 loop reads CATSNGGANNEKLFF. CDR3 nucleotides: TGTGCCACCAGCAACGGAGGGGCGAATAATGAAAAACTGTTTTTT.

The V call is TRBV27, the J call TRBJ1-1, with 7 bases aligning to TRBD1. The CDR3 runs 13 residues. V was clipped by 3 bases and J by 5 bases; unmatched bases: 3. Looked up from germline, CDR1 is MNHEY and CDR2 is SMNVEV (reference sequence). In DNA, the CDR3 is TGTGCCAGCAGTTTCCCAGGGGGAACTGAAGCTTTCTTT. Protein product: CASSFPGGTEAFF.

J is TRBJ1-1 and V is TRBV4-3, with 11 nucleotides matching TRBD1. The CDR3 has 14 amino acids. Germline V gene data show CDR1 as LGHNA and CDR2 as YSLEER. V was clipped by 3 bases and J by 6 bases; unmatched bases: 3. The CDR3 protein is CASSQDRGPPEAFF. CDR3 nucleotide sequence: TGCGCCAGCAGCCAGGACAGGGGGCCCCCTGAAGCTTTCTTT.

This clone was seen many times. V and J are TRBV7-9 and TRBJ1-4, with 7 bases aligning to TRBD1. CDR1 is SEHNR and CDR2 is FQNEAQ in the germline V gene (reference sequence). With 2 bases clipped from V and 2 bases from J, the junction kept 2 bases outside the gene matches. The CDR3 consists of 15 residues. CDR3 nucleotides: TGTGCCAGCAGCTTACGGACAGGCACTAATGAAAAACTGTTTTTT. Its protein is CASSLRTGTNEKLFF.

The chain recombines TRBV7-2 with TRBJ2-7, with D maybe TRBD2 (5 bases). Germline CDR1 reads SGHTA; CDR2 reads FQGNSA. Trimming pared 0 bases from V and 2 bases from J, leaving 11 bases between. The CDR3 runs to 15 residues. The CDR3 DNA follows: TGTGCCAGCAGCTTAGCCCAACTAGTTCCCTACGAGCAGTACTTC. It translates to CASSLAQLVPYEQYF.

The V gene is TRBV27, the J gene TRBJ1-2; TRBD1 agrees at 11 bases. The CDR3 contains 17 residues. Per the germline V gene, CDR1 is MNHEY and CDR2 is SMNVEV (reference sequence). V gave up 2 bases and J gave up 1 base; unmatched junction bases: 6. The CDR3 loop reads CASSLGTGGYRNYGYTF. As DNA, the CDR3 is TGTGCCAGCAGTTTAGGGACAGGGGGTTATCGTAACTATGGCTACACCTTC.

CDR3 in DNA: TGTGCCATCAGTGAGTCGGTAGCGGGGGATACCTACAATGAGCAGTTCTTC. Translated, it gives CAISESVAGDTYNEQFF. The gene calls are TRBV10-3 and TRBJ2-1; 9 nucleotides align to TRBD2. This CDR3 comprises 17 residues. The germline gives CDR1 ENHRY, CDR2 SYGVKD. The ends lost 0 bases at V and 2 bases at J; junction bases unmatched: 5.

This clone was observed a handful of times. The V and J genes are TRBV6-1 and TRBJ1-6, with a possible D match to TRBD1 (5 bases). This CDR3 has 15 residues. Germline V gene lookup returns CDR1 MNHNS and CDR2 SASEGT. Trimming removed 7 bases from V and 4 bases from J, with 14 bases in between. The CDR3: CASKPSQGYNSPLHF. As DNA, the CDR3 is TGTGCCAGCAAGCCCTCCCAGGGTTATAATTCACCCCTCCACTTT.

The chain carries TRBV4-2 and TRBJ2-4; D is uncertain. This CDR3 has 13 amino acids. Trimming shortened V by 0 bases and J by 2 bases, and 2 bases separated the two germline ends. Germline CDR1 LGHNA, CDR2 YNFKEQ. DNA of the CDR3: TGTGCCAGCAGCCAAGATACCAAAAACATTCAGTACTTC. The encoded protein is CASSQDTKNIQYF.

The chain is built from TRBV28 and TRBJ1-5, with a tentative D call TRBD1 (5 bases). Germline lookup yields CDR1 MDHEN and CDR2 SYDVKM. V shed 1 base and J shed 0 bases, with 10 bases lying between them. CDR3 size: 16 residues. CDR3: CASSLFFTGSNQPQHF. The DNA for the CDR3 is TGTGCCAGCAGTTTATTTTTTACAGGTAGCAATCAGCCCCAGCATTTT.

The chain links TRBV7-8 to TRBJ2-5; TRBD1 might be the D (6 bases). The length of the CDR3 is 13 residues. The V gene's germline CDR1 is SGHVS and CDR2 FQNEAQ. Trimming removed 5 bases from V and 3 bases from J, with 10 bases in between. The CDR3 DNA is TGTGCCAGCAGCCTGGACAGAAAAGAGACCCAGTACTTC. Its protein is CASSLDRKETQYF.

This chain connects TRBV27 to TRBJ1-2; D possibly corresponds to TRBD1 (5 bases). Germline CDR1 reads MNHEY; CDR2 reads SMNVEV (reference sequence). V was shortened by 3 bases and J by 3 bases, with 11 bases between the two germline ends. The CDR3 runs 14 residues. The CDR3 sequence: CASSFGGADYGYTF. The CDR3 DNA is TGTGCCAGCAGTTTCGGTGGGGCAGACTATGGCTACACCTTC.

This sequence joins TRBV7-3 and TRBJ1-1; D is undetermined. Germline V CDR1 and CDR2: SGHTA, FQGTGA. This CDR3 has 13 amino acids. Trimming left V 2 bases short and J 1 base short, with 5 bases between. The CDR3 loop is CASSLSGNTEAFF. In nucleotides, the CDR3 is TGTGCCAGCAGCTTATCAGGGAACACTGAAGCTTTCTTT.

A few counts support this clone. V and J are TRBV4-3 and TRBJ2-3; 8 bases fit TRBD1. With 1 base clipped from V and 5 bases from J, the junction kept 5 bases outside the gene matches. Germline lookup yields CDR1 LGHNA and CDR2 YSLEER. The CDR3 is made up of 15 amino acids. Here the CDR3 DNA reads TGCGCCAGCAGCCAAGGACAGGGGATTCAAGATACGCAGTATTTT. This encodes CASSQGQGIQDTQYF.

This chain connects TRBV29-1 to TRBJ1-1, with 8 bases aligning to TRBD1. Germline V gives CDR1 SQVTM, CDR2 ANQGSEA. There are 13 residues in the CDR3. V dropped 4 bases and J dropped 5; count of bases not matched to a gene: 6. The CDR3 protein is CSVAQGVETEAFF. The CDR3 nucleotides are TGCAGCGTTGCACAGGGGGTTGAGACTGAAGCTTTCTTT.

The chain couples TRBV19 to TRBJ1-2; D might be TRBD1 (6 bases). Per the germline V gene, CDR1 is LNHDA and CDR2 is SQIVND (reference sequence). The V gene lost 1 base and the J gene lost 1 base, with 13 bases spanning the gap. CDR3 size: 16 residues. This CDR3 is CASSIGPQGHNYGYTF. The CDR3 DNA reads TGTGCCAGTAGTATAGGCCCTCAGGGGCATAACTATGGCTACACCTTC.

V and J are TRBV7-3 and TRBJ2-5; maybe TRBD1 (6 bases). V was shortened by 5 bases and J by 5 bases, with 21 bases between the two germline ends. Per the germline V gene, CDR1 is SGHTA and CDR2 is FQGTGA. The CDR3 length is 16 residues. The CDR3 sequence: CASSPGQYPPAETQYF. For the CDR3, the DNA is TGTGCCAGCAGCCCAGGACAGTACCCCCCGGCGGAGACCCAGTACTTC.

This chain links TRBV2 with TRBJ1-5; the match to TRBD1 covers 8 bases. The CDR3 is 14 amino acids. Germline V CDR1 and CDR2: SNHLY, FYNNEI. J was trimmed by 6 bases and V by 6 bases; bases with no gene match: 7. CDR3 region: CASRLQGVGQPQHF. DNA of the CDR3: TGTGCCAGCAGATTACAGGGGGTGGGTCAGCCCCAGCATTTT.

The rearrangement joins TRBV28 to TRBJ2-7; 8 bases line up with TRBD2. Germline V gives CDR1 MDHEN, CDR2 SYDVKM. This CDR3 is 16 amino acids long. V was pared by 2 bases and J by 1 base, with 7 bases of the junction left unmatched. CDR3 bases: TGTGCCAGCAGTTTACCCACTAGCGGTTTATCCTACGAGCAGTACTTC. Protein: CASSLPTSGLSYEQYF.

This sequence joins TRBV18 and TRBJ1-1; TRBD1 matches 8 bases. Germline assignment: CDR1 KGHSH and CDR2 LQKENI. The CDR3 is made up of 16 amino acids. After removal of 6 bases from V and 4 bases from J, the junction contained 13 bases not matched to a gene. Here the CDR3 DNA reads TGTGCCAGCTCGCGCGACAGGGGAGGGTCGGGCACTGAAGCTTTCTTT. Amino acid sequence: CASSRDRGGSGTEAFF.

This clone has only a few counts. The V call is TRBV6-6, the J call TRBJ2-7; 7 nucleotides match TRBD2. V was clipped by 4 bases and J by 7 bases; unmatched bases: 13. Per germline, CDR1 MNHNY and CDR2 SVGAGI (reference sequence). The length of the CDR3 is 15 residues. This CDR3 is CASSFRTGGAGEQYF. In DNA form, the CDR3 reads TGTGCCAGCAGTTTCCGGACTGGGGGAGCGGGGGAGCAGTACTTC.